This TCR beta chain is from a study of beta chain features in type 1 diabetes. The study's findings and limits: Moderate yet significant TCRB CDR3 shortening was seen in Type 1 diabetes patients in all four CD4+ subsets. Sampled from patients, naive, central memory and Treg TCRB repertoires appeared more similar than those sampled from healthy donors.

Germline CDR1 SGHNT, CDR2 YYREEE (reference sequence). The CDR3 spans 15 residues. J lost 2 bases, V lost 4 bases, and 3 bases had no gene match. The sample holds a few counts of this clone. Its antigen is not known. The investigators reverse transcribed all of the isolated RNA, so they sequenced expressed TCRB transcripts. Here immunoSEQ multiplex PCR was the method, and the copy in TCRdb shows in-frame clones only, minus some. Among around 240,000 clones, around 68% were seen once, and the ten largest hold roughly 0.048%. The receptor comes from a man aged 30 to 45 in good health. The chain is built from TRBV5-4 and TRBJ2-5, with 12 bases aligning to TRBD2. Sequencing used naive CD4+ T cells from blood. CDR3 sequence (DNA): TGTGCCAGCAGCGGAGGACTAGCGGGGCAAGAGACCCAGTACTTC. It specifies CASSGGLAGQETQYF.